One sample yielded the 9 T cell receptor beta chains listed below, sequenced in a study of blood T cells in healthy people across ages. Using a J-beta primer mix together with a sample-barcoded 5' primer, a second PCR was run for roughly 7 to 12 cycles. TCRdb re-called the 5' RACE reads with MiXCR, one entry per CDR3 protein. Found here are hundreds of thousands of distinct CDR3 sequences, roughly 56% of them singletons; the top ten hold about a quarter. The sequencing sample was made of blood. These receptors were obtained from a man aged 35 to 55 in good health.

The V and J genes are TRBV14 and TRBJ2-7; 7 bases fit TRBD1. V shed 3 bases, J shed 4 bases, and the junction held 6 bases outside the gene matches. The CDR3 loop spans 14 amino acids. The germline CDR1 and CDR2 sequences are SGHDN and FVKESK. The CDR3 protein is CASSHPGTAYEQYF. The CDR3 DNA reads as TGTGCCAGCAGCCACCCCGGGACAGCTTACGAGCAGTACTTC.

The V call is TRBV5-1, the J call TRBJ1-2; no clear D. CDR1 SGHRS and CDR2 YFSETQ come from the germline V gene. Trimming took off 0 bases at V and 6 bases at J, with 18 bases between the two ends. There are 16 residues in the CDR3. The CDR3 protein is CASSLDRWARRHGYTF. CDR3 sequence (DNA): TGCGCCAGCAGCTTGGATAGATGGGCCCGGCGGCATGGCTACACCTTC.

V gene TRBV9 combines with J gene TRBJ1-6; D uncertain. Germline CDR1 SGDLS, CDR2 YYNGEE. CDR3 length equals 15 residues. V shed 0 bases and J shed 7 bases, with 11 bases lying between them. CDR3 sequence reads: CASSVVASGNSPLHF. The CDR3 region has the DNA TGTGCCAGCAGCGTAGTCGCGTCGGGCAATTCACCCCTCCACTTT.

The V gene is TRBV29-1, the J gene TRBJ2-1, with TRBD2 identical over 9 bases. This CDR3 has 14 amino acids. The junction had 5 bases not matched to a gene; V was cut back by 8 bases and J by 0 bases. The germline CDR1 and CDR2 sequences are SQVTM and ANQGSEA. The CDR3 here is CSLKTSGSYNEQFF. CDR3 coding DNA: TGCAGCTTAAAGACTAGCGGCTCCTACAATGAGCAGTTCTTC.

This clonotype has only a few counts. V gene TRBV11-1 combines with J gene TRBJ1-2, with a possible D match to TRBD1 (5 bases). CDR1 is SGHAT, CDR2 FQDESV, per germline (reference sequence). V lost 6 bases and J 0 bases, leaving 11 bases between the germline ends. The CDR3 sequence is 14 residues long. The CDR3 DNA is TGTGCCAGCAGTTTCGCGGGACCTAACTATGGCTACACCTTC. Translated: CASSFAGPNYGYTF.

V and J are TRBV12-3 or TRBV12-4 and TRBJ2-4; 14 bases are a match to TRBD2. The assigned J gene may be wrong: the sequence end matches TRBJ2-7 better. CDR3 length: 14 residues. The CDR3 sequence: CAIPRLAGGYEQYF. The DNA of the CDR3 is TGTGCCATCCCAAGACTAGCGGGAGGGTACGAGCAGTACTTC.

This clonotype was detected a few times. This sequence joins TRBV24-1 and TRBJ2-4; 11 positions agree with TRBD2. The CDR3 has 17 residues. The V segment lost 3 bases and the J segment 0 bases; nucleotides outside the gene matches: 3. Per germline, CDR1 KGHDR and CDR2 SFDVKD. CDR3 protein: CATSDVGLAGAKNIQYF. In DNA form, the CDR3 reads TGTGCCACCAGTGATGTCGGACTAGCGGGAGCCAAAAACATTCAGTACTTC.

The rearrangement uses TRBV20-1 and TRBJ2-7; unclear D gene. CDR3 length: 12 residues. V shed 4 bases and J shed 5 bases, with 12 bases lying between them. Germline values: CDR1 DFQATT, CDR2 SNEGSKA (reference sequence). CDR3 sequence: CSATVVGNEQYF. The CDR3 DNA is TGCAGTGCTACGGTAGTTGGGAACGAGCAGTACTTC.

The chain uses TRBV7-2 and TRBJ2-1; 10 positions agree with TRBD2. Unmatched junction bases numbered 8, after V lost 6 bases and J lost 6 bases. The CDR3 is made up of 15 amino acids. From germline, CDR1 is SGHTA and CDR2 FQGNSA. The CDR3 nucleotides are TGTGCCAGCAGATACACTAGCGGGGAAGCCAATGAGCAGTTCTTC. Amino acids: CASRYTSGEANEQFF.